These 7 T cell receptor beta chains were sequenced from one sample in a study of response to subunit inactivated influenza vaccine. A single record per CDR3 protein comes from TCRdb applying MiXCR to the RT-PCR reads. The table lists about 620,000 distinct CDR3 sequences, around 11% of them singletons, with 10% in the top ten. The material sequenced was PBMCs from blood, taken on the day of vaccination. The receptors were sampled from a man aged 50 to 60 who received an inactivated influenza vaccine.

This clonotype has a count of ten or more. The chain joins TRBV20-1 to TRBJ2-3; D remains ambiguous. Per the germline V gene, CDR1 is DFQATT and CDR2 is SNEGSKA (reference sequence). There are 14 residues in the CDR3. Trimming pared 5 bases from V and 1 base from J, leaving 13 bases between. This CDR3 is CSALVLRGTDTQYF. CDR3 DNA: TGCAGTGCTCTAGTTTTACGGGGCACAGATACGCAGTATTTT.

This clonotype was counted only a few times. This rearrangement joins TRBV5-1 to TRBJ1-1; maybe TRBD1 (5 bases). The CDR3 loop spans 15 amino acids. Germline assignment: CDR1 SGHRS and CDR2 YFSETQ. The V end was cut by 0 bases, the J end by 5 bases, with 14 bases between. This chain's CDR3 is CASSLGGDGLTEAFF. Here the CDR3 DNA reads TGCGCCAGCAGCTTGGGAGGGGACGGTTTGACTGAAGCTTTCTTT.

This clonotype was seen only a few times. The V and J genes are TRBV7-2 and TRBJ2-7; D is possibly TRBD1 (6 bases). Germline CDR1 reads SGHTA; CDR2 reads FQGNSA. The CDR3 totals 14 residues. V lost 2 bases to trimming and J lost 2 bases, with 10 bases between them. DNA for the CDR3: TGTGCCAGCAGCTTACAGGGGAAGCCCTACGAGCAGTACTTC. Its translation is CASSLQGKPYEQYF.

This clonotype appeared many times. One junction end does not reproduce the germline sequence, and a read error may be involved. The CDR3 coding sequence is TGTGCCAGCACCTTAGGACAGTACCGAAGCTTC. It encodes CASTLGQYRSF. The chain has TRBV12-3 or TRBV12-4 and TRBJ2-7; D is perhaps TRBD1 (6 bases). CDR3 length: 11 residues.

J is TRBJ2-2 and V is TRBV7-3; weak D call: TRBD2 (5 bases). The CDR3 has 13 residues. Trimming removed 4 bases from V and 9 bases from J, with 12 bases in between. CDR1 is SGHTA and CDR2 is FQGTGA in the germline V gene. CDR3 nucleotide sequence: TGTGCCAGCAGCTCCGACGGACTGCGGGAGCTGTTTTTT. Residues: CASSSDGLRELFF.

At least ten counts were recorded for this clonotype. This chain uses TRBV20-1 with TRBJ2-1; 8 bases fit TRBD1. Germline V gene lookup returns CDR1 DFQATT and CDR2 SNEGSKA (reference sequence). The CDR3 sequence is 15 residues long. Trimming took 6 bases from V and 1 from J; bases not matched to a gene: 8. The CDR3 nucleotides are TGCAGTGCGGAGCCCCGACAGGGGTCCTACAATGAGCAGTTCTTC. Translating it yields CSAEPRQGSYNEQFF.

This clonotype was picked up a small number of times. The V call is TRBV7-2, the J call TRBJ2-7; TRBD1 might be the D (6 bases). The CDR3 extends over 13 amino acids. Germline loops: CDR1 SGHTA, CDR2 FQGNSA. V lost 5 bases and J 2 bases, leaving 10 bases between the germline ends. This chain's CDR3 is CASSQTGTYEQYF. The CDR3 DNA follows: TGTGCCAGCAGCCAAACAGGGACCTACGAGCAGTACTTC.